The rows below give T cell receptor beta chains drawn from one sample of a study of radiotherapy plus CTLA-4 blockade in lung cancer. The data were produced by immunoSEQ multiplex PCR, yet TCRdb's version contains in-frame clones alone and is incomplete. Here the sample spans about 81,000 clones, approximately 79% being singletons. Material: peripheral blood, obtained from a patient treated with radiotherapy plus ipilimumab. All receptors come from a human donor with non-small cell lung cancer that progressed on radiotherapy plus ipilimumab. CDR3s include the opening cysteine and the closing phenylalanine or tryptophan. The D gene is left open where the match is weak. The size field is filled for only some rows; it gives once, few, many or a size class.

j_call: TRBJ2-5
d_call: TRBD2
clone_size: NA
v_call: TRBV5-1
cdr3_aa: CASSPDLAGELAQYF
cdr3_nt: TGCGCCAGCAGCCCGGACCTAGCGGGAGAGTTGGCCCAGTACTTC

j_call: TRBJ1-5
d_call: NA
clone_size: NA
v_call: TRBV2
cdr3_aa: CASTEEISSNQPQHF
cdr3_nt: TGTGCCAGCACCGAGGAGATAAGCAGCAATCAGCCCCAGCATTTT

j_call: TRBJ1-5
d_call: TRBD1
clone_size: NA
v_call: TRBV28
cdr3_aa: CASRRPRDRGSVWPQHF
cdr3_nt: TGTGCCAGCAGGCGCCCCCGGGACAGGGGAAGCGTTTGGCCCCAGCATTTT

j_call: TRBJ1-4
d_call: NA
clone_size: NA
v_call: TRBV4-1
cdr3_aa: CASSQDRPGPSRNEKLFF
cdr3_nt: TGCGCCAGCAGCCAAGATCGGCCAGGGCCTTCTAGAAATGAGAAACTGTTTTTT

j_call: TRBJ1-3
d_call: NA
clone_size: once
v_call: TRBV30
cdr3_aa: CAWGRSGTASGNTIYF
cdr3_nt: TGTGCCTGGGGCCGGAGCGGGACGGCCTCTGGAAACACCATATATTTT

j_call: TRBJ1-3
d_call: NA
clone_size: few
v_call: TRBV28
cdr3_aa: CASRDSLSGNTIYF
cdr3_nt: TGTGCCAGCAGAGATAGTCTCTCTGGAAACACCATATATTTT

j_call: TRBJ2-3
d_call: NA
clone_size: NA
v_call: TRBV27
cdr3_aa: CASSVSRDTQYF
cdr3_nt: TGTGCCAGCAGTGTCTCCAGAGATACGCAGTATTTT

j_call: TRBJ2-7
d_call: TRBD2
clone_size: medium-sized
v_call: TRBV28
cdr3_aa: CASSLLGGGGSYEQYF
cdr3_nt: TGTGCCAGCAGTTTGCTTGGCGGGGGGGGCTCCTACGAGCAGTACTTC

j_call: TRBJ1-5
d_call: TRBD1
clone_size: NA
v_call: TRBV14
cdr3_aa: CASSPLGQDQPQHF
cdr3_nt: TGTGCCAGCAGCCCCCTGGGACAGGATCAGCCCCAGCATTTT

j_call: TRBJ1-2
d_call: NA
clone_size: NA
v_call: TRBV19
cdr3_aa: CASSIDGRGRGGYGYTF
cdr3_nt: TGTGCCAGTAGTATAGACGGCAGGGGACGCGGTGGCTATGGCTACACCTTC

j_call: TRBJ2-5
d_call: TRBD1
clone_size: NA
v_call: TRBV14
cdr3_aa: CASSQETGGGMSETQYF
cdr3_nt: TGTGCCAGCAGCCAAGAGACAGGGGGGGGAATGAGCGAGACCCAGTACTTC

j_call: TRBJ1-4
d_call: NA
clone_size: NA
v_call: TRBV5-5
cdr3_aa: CASSDYDRTSTNEKLFF
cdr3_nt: TGTGCCAGCAGCGATTACGACAGGACTTCAACTAATGAAAAACTGTTTTTT

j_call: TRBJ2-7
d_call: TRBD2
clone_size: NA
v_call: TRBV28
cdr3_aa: CASTPLASGSFYEQYF
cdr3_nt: TGTGCCAGCACCCCCTTGGCTAGCGGATCTTTCTACGAGCAGTACTTC

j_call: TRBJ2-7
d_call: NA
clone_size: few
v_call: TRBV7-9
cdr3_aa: CASSRDSPHEQYF
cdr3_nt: TGTGCCAGCAGCCGCGACTCTCCCCACGAGCAGTACTTC

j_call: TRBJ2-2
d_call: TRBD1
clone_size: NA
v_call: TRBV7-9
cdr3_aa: CASSRDRASGELFF
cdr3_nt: TGTGCCAGCAGCCGGGACAGGGCCTCCGGGGAGCTGTTTTTT

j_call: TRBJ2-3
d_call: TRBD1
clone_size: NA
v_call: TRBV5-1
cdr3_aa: CASGYRGRDTQYF
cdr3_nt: TGCGCCAGCGGGTACAGGGGGAGGGATACGCAGTATTTT

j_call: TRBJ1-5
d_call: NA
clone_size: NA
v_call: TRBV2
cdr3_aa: CASSGEIQPQHF
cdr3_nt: TGTGCCAGCAGTGGGGAAATTCAGCCCCAGCATTTT

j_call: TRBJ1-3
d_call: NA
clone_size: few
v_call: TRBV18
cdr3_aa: CASSPSKAGHTGNTIYF
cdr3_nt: TGTGCCAGCTCACCATCTAAGGCTGGTCATACTGGAAACACCATATATTTT

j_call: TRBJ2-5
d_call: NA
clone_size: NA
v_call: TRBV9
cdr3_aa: CASSVGRGNIQETQYF
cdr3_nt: TGTGCCAGCAGCGTAGGAAGGGGAAATATACAAGAGACCCAGTACTTC

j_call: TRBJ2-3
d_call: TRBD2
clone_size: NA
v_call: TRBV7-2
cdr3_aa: CASSPQTSGGLTDTQYF
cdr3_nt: TGTGCCAGCAGCCCGCAGACTAGCGGGGGCCTCACAGATACGCAGTATTTT

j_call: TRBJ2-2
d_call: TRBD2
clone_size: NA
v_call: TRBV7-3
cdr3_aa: CASSRPGLAGRGGELFF
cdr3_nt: TGTGCCAGCAGCCGACCGGGACTAGCGGGAAGAGGCGGGGAGCTGTTTTTT

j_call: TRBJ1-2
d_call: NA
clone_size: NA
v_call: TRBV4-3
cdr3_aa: CASSQEGITGYGYTF
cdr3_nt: TGCGCCAGCAGCCAAGAGGGCATCACGGGCTATGGCTACACCTTC

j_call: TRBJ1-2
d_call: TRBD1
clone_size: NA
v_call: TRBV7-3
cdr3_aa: CASSLDRADYGYTF
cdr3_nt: TGTGCCAGCAGCTTGGACAGGGCGGACTATGGCTACACCTTC

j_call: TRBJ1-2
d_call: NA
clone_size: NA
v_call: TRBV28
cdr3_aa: CASSSPNGGNYGYTF
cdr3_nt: TGTGCCAGCAGTTCGCCTAACGGGGGCAACTATGGCTACACCTTC

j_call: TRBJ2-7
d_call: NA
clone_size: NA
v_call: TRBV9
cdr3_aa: CASSVGVSLSSYEQYF
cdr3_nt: TGTGCCAGCAGCGTAGGGGTCAGTTTAAGCTCCTACGAGCAGTACTTC

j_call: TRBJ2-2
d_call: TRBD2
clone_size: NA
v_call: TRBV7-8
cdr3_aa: CATSGDNTGELFF
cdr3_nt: TGTGCCACCAGCGGGGATAACACCGGGGAGCTGTTTTTT

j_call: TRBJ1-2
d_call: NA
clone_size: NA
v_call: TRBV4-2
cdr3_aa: CASSQEVVMGGYTF
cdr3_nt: TGTGCCAGCAGCCAAGAGGTTGTAATGGGCGGCTACACCTTC

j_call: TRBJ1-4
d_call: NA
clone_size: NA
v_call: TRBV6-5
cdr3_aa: CASSFDRSEKLFF
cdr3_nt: TGTGCCAGCAGCTTCGACAGGAGTGAAAAACTGTTTTTT

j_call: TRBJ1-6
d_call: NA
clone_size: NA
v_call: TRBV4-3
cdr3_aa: CASSQTVAAAWGSPLHF
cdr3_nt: TGCGCCAGCAGCCAAACCGTGGCCGCCGCATGGGGATCACCCCTCCACTTT

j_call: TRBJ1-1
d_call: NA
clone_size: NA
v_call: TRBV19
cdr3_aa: CASKPGGELILLNTEAFF
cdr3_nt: TGTGCCAGTAAGCCGGGGGGGGAACTTATTCTTTTGAACACTGAAGCTTTCTTT

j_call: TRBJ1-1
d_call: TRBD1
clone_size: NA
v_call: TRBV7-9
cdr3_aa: CASSWTGGGEAFF
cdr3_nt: TGTGCCAGCAGCTGGACAGGGGGCGGCGAAGCTTTCTTT

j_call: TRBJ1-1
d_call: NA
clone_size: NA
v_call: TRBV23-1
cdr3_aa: CASSQSSPQGNTEAFF
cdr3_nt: TGCGCCAGCAGTCAATCTAGCCCACAGGGGAACACTGAAGCTTTCTTT

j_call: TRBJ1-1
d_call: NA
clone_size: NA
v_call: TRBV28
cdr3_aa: CASSLPMDGLGTFF
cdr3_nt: TGTGCCAGCAGTTTACCCATGGACGGCCTAGGGACTTTCTTT

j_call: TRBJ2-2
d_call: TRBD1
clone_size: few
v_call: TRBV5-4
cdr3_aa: CASSRDRNTGELFF
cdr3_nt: TGTGCCAGCAGCAGGGACAGGAACACCGGGGAGCTGTTTTTT

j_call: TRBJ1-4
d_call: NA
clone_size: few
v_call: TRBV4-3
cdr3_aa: CASSLRRGVNEKLFF
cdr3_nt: TGCGCCAGCAGCCTGCGGAGGGGAGTTAATGAAAAACTGTTTTTT

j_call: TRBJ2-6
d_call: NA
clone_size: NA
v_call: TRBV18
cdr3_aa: CASSPASNSGANVLTF
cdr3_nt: TGTGCCAGCTCACCCGCCTCAAACTCTGGGGCCAACGTCCTGACTTTC

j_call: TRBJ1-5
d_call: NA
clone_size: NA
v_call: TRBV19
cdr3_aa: CASSMGPGGQPQHF
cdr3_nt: TGTGCCAGTAGTATGGGACCGGGAGGCCAGCCCCAGCATTTT

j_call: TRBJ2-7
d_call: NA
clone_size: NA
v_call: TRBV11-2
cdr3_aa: CASSLEGGAYVNEQYF
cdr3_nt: TGTGCCAGCAGCTTAGAAGGGGGGGCGTACGTCAACGAGCAGTACTTC

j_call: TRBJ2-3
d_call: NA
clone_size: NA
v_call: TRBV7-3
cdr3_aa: CASSSDHTDTQYF
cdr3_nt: TGTGCCAGCAGCTCGGACCACACAGATACGCAGTATTTT

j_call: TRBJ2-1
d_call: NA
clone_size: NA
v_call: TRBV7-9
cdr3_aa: CASSSNGTGSYNEQFF
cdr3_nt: TGTGCCAGCAGCTCTAACGGGACTGGCTCCTACAATGAGCAGTTCTTC

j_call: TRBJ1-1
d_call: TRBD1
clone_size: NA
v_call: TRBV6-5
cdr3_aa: CASSTSGTGKTEAFF
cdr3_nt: TGTGCCAGCAGTACATCCGGGACAGGGAAAACTGAAGCTTTCTTT

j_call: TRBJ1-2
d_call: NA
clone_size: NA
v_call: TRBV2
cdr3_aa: CASRPMGTYGYTF
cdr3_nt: TGTGCCAGCAGGCCGATGGGGACGTATGGCTACACCTTC

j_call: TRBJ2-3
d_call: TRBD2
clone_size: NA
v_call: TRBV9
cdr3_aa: CASSATAGGRDTQYF
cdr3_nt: TGTGCCAGCAGCGCAACCGCGGGAGGGCGTGATACGCAGTATTTT

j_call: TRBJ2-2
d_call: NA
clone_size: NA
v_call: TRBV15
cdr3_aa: CATSREAGELFF
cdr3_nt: TGTGCCACCAGCAGAGAGGCCGGGGAGCTGTTTTTT

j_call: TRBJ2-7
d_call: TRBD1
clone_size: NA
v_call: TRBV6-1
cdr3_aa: CASSAGGAEQYF
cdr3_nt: TGTGCCAGCAGTGCAGGGGGCGCCGAGCAGTACTTC

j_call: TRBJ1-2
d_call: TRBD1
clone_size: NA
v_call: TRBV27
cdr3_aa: CASSLTQTGKGYTF
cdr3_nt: TGTGCCAGCAGTTTAACCCAGACAGGGAAAGGCTACACCTTC

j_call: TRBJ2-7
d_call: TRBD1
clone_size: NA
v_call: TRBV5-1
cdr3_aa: CASSYRQGPYEQYF
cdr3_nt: TGCGCCAGCAGCTATAGACAGGGGCCCTACGAGCAGTACTTC

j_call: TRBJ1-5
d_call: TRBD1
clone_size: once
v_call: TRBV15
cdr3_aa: CATSRGKTGGHQPQHF
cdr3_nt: TGTGCCACCAGCAGAGGTAAAACAGGGGGACATCAGCCCCAGCATTTT

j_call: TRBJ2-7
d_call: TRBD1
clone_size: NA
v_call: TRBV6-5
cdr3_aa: CASSYSPDRTYEQYF
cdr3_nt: TGTGCCAGCAGTTACTCTCCGGACAGGACCTACGAGCAGTACTTC

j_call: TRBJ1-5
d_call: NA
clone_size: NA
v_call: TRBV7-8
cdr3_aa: CASSNQQGTGQPQHF
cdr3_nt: TGTGCCAGCAGCAACCAACAGGGAACGGGTCAGCCCCAGCATTTT

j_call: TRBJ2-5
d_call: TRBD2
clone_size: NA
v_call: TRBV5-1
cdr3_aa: CASSTGTSGGLGETQYF
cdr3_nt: TGCGCCAGCAGCACCGGGACTAGCGGGGGGCTGGGGGAGACCCAGTACTTC

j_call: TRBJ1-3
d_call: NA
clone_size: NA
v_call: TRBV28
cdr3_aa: CASSLQSSGNTIYF
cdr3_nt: TGTGCCAGCAGTTTGCAAAGCTCTGGAAACACCATATATTTT

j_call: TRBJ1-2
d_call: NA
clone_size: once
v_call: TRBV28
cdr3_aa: CASSSRPLTNYGYTF
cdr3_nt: TGTGCCAGCAGTTCGAGGCCCCTGACTAACTATGGCTACACCTTC

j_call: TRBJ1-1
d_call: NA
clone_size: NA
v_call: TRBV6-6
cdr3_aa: CASSRDTYTEAFF
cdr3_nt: TGTGCCAGCAGCCGTGACACCTACACTGAAGCTTTCTTT

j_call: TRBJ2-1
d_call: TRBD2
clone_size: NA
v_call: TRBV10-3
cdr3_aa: CAIGASGDDNEQFF
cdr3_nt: TGTGCCATAGGGGCCAGCGGGGACGACAATGAGCAGTTCTTC

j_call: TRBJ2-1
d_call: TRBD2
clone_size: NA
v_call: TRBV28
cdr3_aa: CASSFSTSGSSYNEQFF
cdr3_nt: TGTGCCAGCAGTTTTTCCACTAGCGGGAGCTCTTACAATGAGCAGTTCTTC

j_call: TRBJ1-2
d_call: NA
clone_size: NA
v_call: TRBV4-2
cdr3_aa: CASSLAQQGNYGYTF
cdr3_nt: TGTGCCAGCAGCTTGGCCCAACAGGGCAACTATGGCTACACCTTC

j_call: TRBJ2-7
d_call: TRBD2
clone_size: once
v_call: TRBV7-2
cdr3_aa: CASSLAGTSGFYEQYF
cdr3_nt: TGTGCCAGCAGCTTAGCCGGGACTAGCGGTTTCTACGAGCAGTACTTC

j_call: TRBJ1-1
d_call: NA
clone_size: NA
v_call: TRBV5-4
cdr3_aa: CASSFGGQATEAFF
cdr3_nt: TGTGCCAGCAGCTTTGGGGGGCAGGCCACTGAAGCTTTCTTT